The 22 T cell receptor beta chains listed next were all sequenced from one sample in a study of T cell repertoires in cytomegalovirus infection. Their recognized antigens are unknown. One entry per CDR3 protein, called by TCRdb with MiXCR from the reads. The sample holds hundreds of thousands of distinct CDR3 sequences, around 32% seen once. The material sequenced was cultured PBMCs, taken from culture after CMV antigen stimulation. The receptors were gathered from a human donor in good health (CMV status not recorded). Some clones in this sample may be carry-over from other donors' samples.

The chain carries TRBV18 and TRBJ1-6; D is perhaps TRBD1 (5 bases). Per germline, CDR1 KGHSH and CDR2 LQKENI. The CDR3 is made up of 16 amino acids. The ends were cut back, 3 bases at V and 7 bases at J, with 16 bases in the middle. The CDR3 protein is CASSPPNQGFNSPLHF. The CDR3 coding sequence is TGTGCCAGCTCACCCCCTAACCAGGGATTCAATTCACCCCTCCACTTT.

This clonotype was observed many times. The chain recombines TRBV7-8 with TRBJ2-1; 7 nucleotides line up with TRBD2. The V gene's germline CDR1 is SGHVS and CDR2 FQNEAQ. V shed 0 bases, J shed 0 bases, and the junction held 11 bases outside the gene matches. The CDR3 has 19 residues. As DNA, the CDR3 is TGTGCCAGCAGCTTAGCCCAGCCGGGGGGATTAAGCTCCTACAATGAGCAGTTCTTC. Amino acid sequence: CASSLAQPGGLSSYNEQFF.

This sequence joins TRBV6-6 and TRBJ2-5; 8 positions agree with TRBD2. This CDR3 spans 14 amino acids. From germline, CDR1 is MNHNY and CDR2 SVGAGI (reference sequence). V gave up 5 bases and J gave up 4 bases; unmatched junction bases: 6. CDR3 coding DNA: TGTGCCAGCAGTGGCGGGGGGCCCGCAGAGACCCAGTACTTC. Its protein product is CASSGGGPAETQYF.

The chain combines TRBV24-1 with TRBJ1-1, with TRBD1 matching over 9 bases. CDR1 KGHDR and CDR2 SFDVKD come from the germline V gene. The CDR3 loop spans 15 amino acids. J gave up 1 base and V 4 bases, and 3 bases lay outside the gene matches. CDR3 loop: CATSEWDRANTEAFF. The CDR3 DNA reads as TGTGCCACCAGTGAGTGGGACAGGGCGAACACTGAAGCTTTCTTT.

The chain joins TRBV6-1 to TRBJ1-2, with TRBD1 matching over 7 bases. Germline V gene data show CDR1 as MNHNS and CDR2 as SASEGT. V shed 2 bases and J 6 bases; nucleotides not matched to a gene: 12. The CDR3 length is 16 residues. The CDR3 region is CASSEFQGVFGNGYTF. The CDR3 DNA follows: TGTGCCAGCAGTGAATTCCAGGGGGTTTTCGGAAATGGCTACACCTTC.

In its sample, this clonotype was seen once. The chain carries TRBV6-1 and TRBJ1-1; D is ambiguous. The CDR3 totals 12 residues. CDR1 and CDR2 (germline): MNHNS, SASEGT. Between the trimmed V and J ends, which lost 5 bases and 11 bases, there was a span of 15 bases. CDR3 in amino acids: CASSLYTSNAFF. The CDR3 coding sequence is TGTGCCAGCAGTTTGTACACGTCAAATGCTTTCTTT.

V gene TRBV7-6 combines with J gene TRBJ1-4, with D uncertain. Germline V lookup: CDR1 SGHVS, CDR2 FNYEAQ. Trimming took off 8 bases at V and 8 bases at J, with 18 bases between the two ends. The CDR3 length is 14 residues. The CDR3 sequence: CASGEKLLGEKLFF. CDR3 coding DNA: TGTGCCAGCGGAGAGAAGCTACTTGGCGAAAAACTGTTTTTT.

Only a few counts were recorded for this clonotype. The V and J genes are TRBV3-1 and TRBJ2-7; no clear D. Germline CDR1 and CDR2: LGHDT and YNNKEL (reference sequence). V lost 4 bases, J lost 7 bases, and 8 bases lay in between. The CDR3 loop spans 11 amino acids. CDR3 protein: CASSRLGEQYF. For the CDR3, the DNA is TGTGCCAGCAGCCGCTTGGGAGAGCAGTACTTC.

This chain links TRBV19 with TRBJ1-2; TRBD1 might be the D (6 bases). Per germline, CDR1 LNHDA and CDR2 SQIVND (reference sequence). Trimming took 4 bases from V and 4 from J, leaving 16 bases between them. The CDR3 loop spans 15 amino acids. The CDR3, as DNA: TGTGCCAGTAGTAGAAACCGGGACAAGTTCTATGGCTACACCTTC. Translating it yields CASSRNRDKFYGYTF. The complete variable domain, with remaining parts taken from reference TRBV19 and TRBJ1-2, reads DGGITQSPKYLFRKEGQNVTLSCEQNLNHDAMYWYRQDPGQGLRLIYYSQIVNDFQKGDIAEGYSVSREKKESFPLTVTSAQKNPTAFYLCASSRNRDKFYGYTFGSGTRLTVV.

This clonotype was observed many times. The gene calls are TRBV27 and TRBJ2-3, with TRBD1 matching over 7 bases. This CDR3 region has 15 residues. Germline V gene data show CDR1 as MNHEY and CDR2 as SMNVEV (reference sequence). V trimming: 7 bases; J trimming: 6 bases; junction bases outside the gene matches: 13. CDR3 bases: TGTGCCAGCACCTCTTCGGGACAGAGTCGGGATACGCAGTATTTT. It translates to CASTSSGQSRDTQYF.

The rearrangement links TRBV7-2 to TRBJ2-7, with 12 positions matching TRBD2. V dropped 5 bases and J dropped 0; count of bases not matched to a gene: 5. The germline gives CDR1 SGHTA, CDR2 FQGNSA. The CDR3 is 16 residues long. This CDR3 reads CASSLGLAGTSYEQYF. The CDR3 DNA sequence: TGTGCCAGCAGCCTAGGACTAGCGGGGACCTCCTACGAGCAGTACTTC.

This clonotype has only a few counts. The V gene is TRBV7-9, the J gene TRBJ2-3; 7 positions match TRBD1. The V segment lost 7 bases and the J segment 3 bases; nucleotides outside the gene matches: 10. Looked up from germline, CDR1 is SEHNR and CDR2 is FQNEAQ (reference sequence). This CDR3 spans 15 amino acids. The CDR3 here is CASTDRDPNTDTQYF. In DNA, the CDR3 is TGTGCCAGCACTGACAGGGACCCCAATACAGATACGCAGTATTTT. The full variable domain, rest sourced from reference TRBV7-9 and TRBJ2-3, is DTGVSQNPRHKITKRGQNVTFRCDPISEHNRLYWYRQTLGQGPEFLTYFQNEAQLEKSRLLSDRFSAERPKGSFSTLEIQRTEQGDSAMYLCASTDRDPNTDTQYFGPGTRLTVL.

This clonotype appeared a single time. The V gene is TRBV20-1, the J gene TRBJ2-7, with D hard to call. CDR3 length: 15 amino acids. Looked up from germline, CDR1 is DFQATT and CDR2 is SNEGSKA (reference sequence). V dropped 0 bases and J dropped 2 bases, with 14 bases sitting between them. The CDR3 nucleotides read TGCAGTGCTAGAGATCAAAGGTCCGGACCCTACGAGCAGTACTTC. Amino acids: CSARDQRSGPYEQYF.

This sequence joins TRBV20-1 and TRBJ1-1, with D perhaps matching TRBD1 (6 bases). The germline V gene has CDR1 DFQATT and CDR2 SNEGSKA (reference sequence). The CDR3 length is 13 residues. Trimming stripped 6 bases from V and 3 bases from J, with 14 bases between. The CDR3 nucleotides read TGCAGTGCCCGGCCGAGGGGGGACACTGAAGCTTTCTTT. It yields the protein CSARPRGDTEAFF.

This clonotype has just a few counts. CDR3 in amino acids: CASRPANFKTYNEQFF. CDR3 nucleotide sequence: TGTGCCAGTAGACCTGCGAATTTCAAGACCTACAATGAGCAGTTCTTC. The chain uses TRBV19 and TRBJ2-1; D call uncertain. The CDR3 covers 16 residues. Germline V gene data show CDR1 as LNHDA and CDR2 as SQIVND (reference sequence). V lost 6 bases to trimming and J lost 2 bases, with 17 bases between them.

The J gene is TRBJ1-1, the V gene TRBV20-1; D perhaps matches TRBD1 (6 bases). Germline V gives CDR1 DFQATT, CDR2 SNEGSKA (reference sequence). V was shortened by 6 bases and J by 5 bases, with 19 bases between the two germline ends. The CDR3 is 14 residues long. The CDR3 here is CSARIRGSRTEAFF. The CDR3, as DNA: TGCAGTGCACGCATCAGGGGAAGTAGGACTGAAGCTTTCTTT.

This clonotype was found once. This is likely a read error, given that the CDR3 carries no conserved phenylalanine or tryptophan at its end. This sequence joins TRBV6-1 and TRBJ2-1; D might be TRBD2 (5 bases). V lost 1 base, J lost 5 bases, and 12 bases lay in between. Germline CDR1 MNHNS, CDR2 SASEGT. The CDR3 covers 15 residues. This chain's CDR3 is CASSEEGRRDNEQFL. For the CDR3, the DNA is TGTGCCAGCAGTGAAGAAGGGAGAAGGGACAATGAGCAGTTCTTA.

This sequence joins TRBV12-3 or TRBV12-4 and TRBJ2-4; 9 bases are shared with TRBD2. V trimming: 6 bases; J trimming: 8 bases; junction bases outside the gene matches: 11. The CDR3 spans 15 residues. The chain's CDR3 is CASSTSGSKGYIQYF. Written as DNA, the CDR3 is TGTGCCAGCAGCACTAGCGGGTCCAAGGGGTACATTCAGTACTTC.

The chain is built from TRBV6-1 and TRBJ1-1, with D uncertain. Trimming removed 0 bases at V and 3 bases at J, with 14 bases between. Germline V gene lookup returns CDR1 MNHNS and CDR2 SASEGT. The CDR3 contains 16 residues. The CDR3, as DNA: TGTGCCAGCAGTGAAGCGCTTCCGAGTCTGGACACTGAAGCTTTCTTT. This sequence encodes CASSEALPSLDTEAFF.

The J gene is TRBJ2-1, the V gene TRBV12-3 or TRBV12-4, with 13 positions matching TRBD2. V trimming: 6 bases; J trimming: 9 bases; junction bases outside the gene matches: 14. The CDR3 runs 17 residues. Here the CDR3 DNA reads TGTGCCAGCAGAGAATCGACTCCGGGACTAGCGGGAACTGAGCAGTTCTTC. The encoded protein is CASRESTPGLAGTEQFF.

The CDR3 DNA reads as TGTGCCAGCATCGGGGGCCGGACAGGATGGGGTCAGCCCCAGCATTTT. It yields the protein CASIGGRTGWGQPQHF. The V and J genes are TRBV6-6 and TRBJ1-5; TRBD1 matches 7 bases. CDR1 and CDR2 (germline): MNHNY, SVGAGI (reference sequence). V was clipped by 7 bases and J by 6 bases; unmatched bases: 15. The CDR3 contains 16 residues.

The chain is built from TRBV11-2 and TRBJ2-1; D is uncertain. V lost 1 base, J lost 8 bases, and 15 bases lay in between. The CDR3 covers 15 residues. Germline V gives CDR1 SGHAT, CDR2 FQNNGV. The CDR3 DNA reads TGTGCCAGCAGCTTAGGCGAGGCCGAGATCGATGAGCAGTTCTTC. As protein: CASSLGEAEIDEQFF.